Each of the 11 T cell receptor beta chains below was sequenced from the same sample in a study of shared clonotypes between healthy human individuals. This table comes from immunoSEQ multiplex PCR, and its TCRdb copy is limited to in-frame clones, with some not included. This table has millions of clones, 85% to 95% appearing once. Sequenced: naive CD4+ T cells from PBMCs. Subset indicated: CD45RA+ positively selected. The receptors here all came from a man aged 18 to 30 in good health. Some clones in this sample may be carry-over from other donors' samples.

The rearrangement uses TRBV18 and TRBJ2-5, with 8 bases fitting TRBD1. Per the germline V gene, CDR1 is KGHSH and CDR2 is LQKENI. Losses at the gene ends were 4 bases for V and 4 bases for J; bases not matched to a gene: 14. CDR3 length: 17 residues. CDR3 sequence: CASSLPRQGAFRETQYF. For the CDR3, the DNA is TGTGCCAGCTCACTACCCCGGCAGGGGGCGTTTCGAGAGACCCAGTACTTC.

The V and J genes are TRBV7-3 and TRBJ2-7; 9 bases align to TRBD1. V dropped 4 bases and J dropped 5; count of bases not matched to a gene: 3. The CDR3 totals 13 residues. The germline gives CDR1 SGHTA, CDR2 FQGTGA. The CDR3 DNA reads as TGTGCCAGCAGCTCACAGGGGGCCCACGAGCAGTACTTC. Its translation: CASSSQGAHEQYF.

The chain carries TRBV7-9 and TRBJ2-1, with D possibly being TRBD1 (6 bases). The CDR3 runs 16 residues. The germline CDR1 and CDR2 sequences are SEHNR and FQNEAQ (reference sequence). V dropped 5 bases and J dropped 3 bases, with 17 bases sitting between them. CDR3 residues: CASSRDRRLLYNEQFF. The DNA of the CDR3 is TGTGCCAGCAGCCGTGACAGGCGGCTACTCTACAATGAGCAGTTCTTC.

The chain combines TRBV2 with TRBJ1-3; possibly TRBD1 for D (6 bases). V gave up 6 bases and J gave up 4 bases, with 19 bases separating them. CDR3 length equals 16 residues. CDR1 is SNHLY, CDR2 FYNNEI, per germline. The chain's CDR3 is CASRENRVLVGNTIYF. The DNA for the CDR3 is TGTGCCAGCAGGGAGAACAGGGTTTTAGTCGGAAACACCATATATTTT.

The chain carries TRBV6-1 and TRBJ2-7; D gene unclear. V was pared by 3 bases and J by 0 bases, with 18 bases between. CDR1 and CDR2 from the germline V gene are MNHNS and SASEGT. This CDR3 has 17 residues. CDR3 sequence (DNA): TGTGCCAGCAGTGACCCTTGGGTTACTTCTAGCTCCTACGAGCAGTACTTC. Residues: CASSDPWVTSSSYEQYF.

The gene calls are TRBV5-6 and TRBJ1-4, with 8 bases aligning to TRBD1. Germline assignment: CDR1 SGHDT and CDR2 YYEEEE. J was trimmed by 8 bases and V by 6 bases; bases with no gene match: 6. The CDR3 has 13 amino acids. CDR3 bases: TGTGCCAGCAATAACAGGGGGAACGAAAAACTGTTTTTT. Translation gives CASNNRGNEKLFF.

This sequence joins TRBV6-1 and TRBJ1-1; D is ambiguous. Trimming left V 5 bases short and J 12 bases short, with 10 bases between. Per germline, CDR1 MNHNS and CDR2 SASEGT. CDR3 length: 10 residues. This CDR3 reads CASSRYTSFF. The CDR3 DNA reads TGTGCCAGCAGTCGTTATACGTCTTTCTTT.

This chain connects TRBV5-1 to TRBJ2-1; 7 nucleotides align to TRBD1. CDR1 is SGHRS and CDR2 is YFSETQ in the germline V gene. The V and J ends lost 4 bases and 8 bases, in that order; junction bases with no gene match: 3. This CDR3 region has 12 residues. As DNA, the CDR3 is TGCGCCAGCAGCGCACAGGGGCATGAGCAGTTCTTC. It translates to CASSAQGHEQFF.

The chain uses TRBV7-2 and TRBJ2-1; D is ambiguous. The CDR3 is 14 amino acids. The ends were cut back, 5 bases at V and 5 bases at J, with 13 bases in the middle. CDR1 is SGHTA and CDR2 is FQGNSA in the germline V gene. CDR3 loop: CASSPVWQHNEQFF. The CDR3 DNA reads TGTGCCAGCAGCCCCGTATGGCAGCACAATGAGCAGTTCTTC.

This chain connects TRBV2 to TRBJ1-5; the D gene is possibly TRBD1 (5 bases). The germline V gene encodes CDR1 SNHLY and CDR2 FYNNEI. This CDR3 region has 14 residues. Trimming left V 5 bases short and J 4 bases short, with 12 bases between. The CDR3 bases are TGTGCCAGCAGTTTGCGCGGGGGGAATCAGCCCCAGCATTTT. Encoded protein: CASSLRGGNQPQHF.

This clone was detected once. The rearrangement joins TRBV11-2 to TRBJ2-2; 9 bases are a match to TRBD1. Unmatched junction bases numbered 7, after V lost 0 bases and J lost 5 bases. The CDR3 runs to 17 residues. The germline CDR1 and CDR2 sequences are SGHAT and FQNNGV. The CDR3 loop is CASSLDAQGARTGELFF. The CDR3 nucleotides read TGTGCCAGCAGCTTAGACGCACAGGGGGCGCGAACCGGGGAGCTGTTTTTT.